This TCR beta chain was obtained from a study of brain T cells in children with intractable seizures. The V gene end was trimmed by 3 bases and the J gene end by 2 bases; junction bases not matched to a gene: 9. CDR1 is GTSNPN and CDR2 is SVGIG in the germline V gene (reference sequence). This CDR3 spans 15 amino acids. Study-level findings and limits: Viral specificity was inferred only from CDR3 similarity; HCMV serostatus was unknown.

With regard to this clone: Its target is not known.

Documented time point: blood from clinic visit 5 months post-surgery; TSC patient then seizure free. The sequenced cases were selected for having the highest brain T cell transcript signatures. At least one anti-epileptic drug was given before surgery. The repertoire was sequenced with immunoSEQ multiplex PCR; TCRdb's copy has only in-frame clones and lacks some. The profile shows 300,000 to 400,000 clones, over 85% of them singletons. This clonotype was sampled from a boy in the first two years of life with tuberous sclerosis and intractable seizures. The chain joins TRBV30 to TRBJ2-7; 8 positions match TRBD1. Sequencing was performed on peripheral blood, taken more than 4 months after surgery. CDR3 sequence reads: CAWRPTGTGTYEQYF. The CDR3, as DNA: TGTGCCTGGAGGCCCACGGGGACAGGCACCTACGAGCAGTACTTC.